This T cell receptor beta chain was recovered during a study of blood T cell repertoires in COVID-19. Study-wide context: Samples representing acute and convalescent COVID-19 were sourced from the United States, Italy and Spain.

Germline CDR1 reads KGHSH; CDR2 reads LQKENI. Trimming removed 1 base at V and 5 bases at J, with 11 bases between. The CDR3 covers 14 residues. Grouping used clinical history reported by participants in a survey and questionnaire. Each recovered donor of Cohort 3 presented with two negative PCRs, clearance, or symptom resolution. Original processing methods: Scientists estimated how many nucleated cells there were by amplifying reference gene primers. The method was immunoSEQ multiplex PCR; TCRdb's version includes in-frame clones alone and lacks a portion of them. That table furnishes V, J and clone size, whereas the DNA furnished D and trimming. The sample holds about half a million clones, around nine tenths seen once. This clone appeared a few times.

This sequence originates from a woman aged 60-75 years who had recovered from COVID-19. The chain joins TRBV18 to TRBJ1-1; D is unresolved. Material: PBMCs or T cells enriched from blood (not recorded which). This chain's CDR3 is CASSPRGFETEAFF. DNA of the CDR3: TGTGCCAGCTCACCACGAGGGTTTGAGACTGAAGCTTTCTTT.